These 31 T cell receptor beta chains came from one sample sequenced in a study of T cell repertoires in cytomegalovirus infection. TCRdb recomputed calls from the reads with MiXCR, one row per CDR3 protein. The table shows more than 400,000 distinct CDR3 sequences, with about 26% occurring only once. The sequenced material came from PBMCs. These receptors were obtained from a human donor in good health (CMV status not recorded). Some clones in this sample may be carry-over from other donors' samples.

The chain has TRBV4-1 and TRBJ1-2; a weak D match, TRBD1 (6 bases). Germline values: CDR1 MGHRA, CDR2 YSYEKL. The CDR3 runs to 15 residues. The V end lost 1 base, the J end lost 2 bases, and 11 bases lay between the germline ends. The CDR3 protein is CASSQVAGTNYGYTF. CDR3 DNA: TGCGCCAGCAGCCAAGTTGCCGGGACAAACTATGGCTACACCTTC.

This chain links TRBV2 with TRBJ1-2; 8 nucleotides agree with TRBD1. Trimming removed 6 bases from V and 8 bases from J; junction bases left unmatched: 8. CDR1 SNHLY and CDR2 FYNNEI come from the germline V gene. This CDR3 comprises 13 residues. Here the CDR3 DNA reads TGTGCCAGCAGAGGACAGGGAGTTGGCGGCTACACCTTC. Protein: CASRGQGVGGYTF.

This clonotype has just a few counts. This chain uses TRBV2 with TRBJ2-1; the D gene is possibly TRBD2 (6 bases). This CDR3 is 16 amino acids long. Germline values: CDR1 SNHLY, CDR2 FYNNEI. Trimming removed 6 bases at V and 15 bases at J, with 30 bases between. The CDR3 DNA is TGTGCCAGCAGCCTCATACTGATCACTAGCACGTCGGTCGGGTTCTTC. Protein product: CASSLILITSTSVGFF.

This clonotype was seen repeatedly, ten times or more. The gene calls are TRBV7-2 and TRBJ1-2; 7 nucleotides align to TRBD1. V trimming: 5 bases; J trimming: 8 bases; junction bases outside the gene matches: 5. Germline lookup yields CDR1 SGHTA and CDR2 FQGNSA. The CDR3 runs to 12 residues. The CDR3 region has the DNA TGTGCCAGCAGCGTCTACAGGGGCGGCTACACCTTC. Amino acids: CASSVYRGGYTF. The full variable domain, in which reference TRBV7-2 and TRBJ1-2 provide the parts outside the CDR3, is GAGVSQSPSNKVTEKGKDVELRCDPISGHTALYWYRQSLGQGLEFLIYFQGNSAPDKSGLPSDRFSAERTGGSVSTLTIQRTQQEDSAVYLCASSVYRGGYTFGSGTRLTVV.

There are many counts of this clonotype. This rearrangement joins TRBV7-2 to TRBJ1-1, with a tentative D call TRBD1 (6 bases). In germline, CDR1 is SGHTA, CDR2 FQGNSA. V was trimmed by 3 bases and J by 5 bases, leaving 13 bases between them. The CDR3 extends over 14 amino acids. CDR3 nucleotides: TGTGCCAGCAGCTTCGACAGGTTGGTAACTGAAGCTTTCTTT. It specifies CASSFDRLVTEAFF.

This sequence joins TRBV5-1 and TRBJ2-2; 14 bases align to TRBD2. This CDR3 region has 18 residues. The germline V gene encodes CDR1 SGHRS and CDR2 YFSETQ. V lost 0 bases, J lost 4 bases, and 5 bases stayed unmatched. The CDR3 nucleotides are TGCGCCAGCAGCTTGGATGGACTAGCGGGAGGCGGCACCGGGGAGCTGTTTTTT. This sequence encodes CASSLDGLAGGGTGELFF.

The table lists this clonotype with a few counts. This chain connects TRBV28 to TRBJ1-4, with D uncertain. Trimming left V 5 bases short and J 6 bases short, with 13 bases between. The germline V gene encodes CDR1 MDHEN and CDR2 SYDVKM. CDR3 length equals 14 residues. The CDR3: CASSQNDRDEKLFF. In DNA form, the CDR3 reads TGTGCCAGCAGTCAAAACGATCGCGATGAAAAACTGTTTTTT.

This clonotype was counted at least ten times. The rearrangement uses TRBV7-2 and TRBJ2-3; a weak D match, TRBD2 (5 bases). Germline CDR1 is SGHTA and CDR2 is FQGNSA. This CDR3 comprises 17 residues. With 2 bases removed from V and 6 bases from J, the gap between germline ends came to 21 bases. This CDR3 is CASSLNLRASPADTQYF. CDR3 sequence (DNA): TGTGCCAGCAGCTTAAATTTGAGGGCCAGCCCCGCCGATACGCAGTATTTT.

With respect to this clonotype: One base away lies a much larger clone, so this may be a sequencing read error. The V gene is TRBV7-4, the J gene TRBJ1-1, with TRBD1 matching 10 bases. With 5 bases clipped from V and 4 bases from J, the junction kept 7 bases outside the gene matches. Germline V CDR1 and CDR2: SGHVT, SQSDAQ. This CDR3 has 15 amino acids. CDR3 amino acids: CASSHPRTGGTEAFF. CDR3 nucleotide sequence: TGTGCCAGCAGCCATCCCCGGACAGGGGGCACTGAAGCTTTCTTT.

This clonotype was detected many times. J is TRBJ1-2 and V is TRBV7-9; weak D call: TRBD1 (5 bases). Deletions cut 1 base from V and 0 bases from J, with 12 bases between. This CDR3 has 16 residues. The germline CDR1 and CDR2 sequences are SEHNR and FQNEAQ (reference sequence). The CDR3 bases are TGTGCCAGCAGCTTAGAGGCGACAGTAGCTAACTATGGCTACACCTTC. This encodes CASSLEATVANYGYTF. The full variable domain, its missing parts supplied by reference TRBV7-9 and TRBJ1-2, is DTGVSQNPRHKITKRGQNVTFRCDPISEHNRLYWYRQTLGQGPEFLTYFQNEAQLEKSRLLSDRFSAERPKGSFSTLEIQRTEQGDSAMYLCASSLEATVANYGYTFGSGTRLTVV.

This clonotype was picked up a small number of times. The chain recombines TRBV6-5 with TRBJ2-1, with 11 bases matching TRBD2. Per germline, CDR1 MNHEY and CDR2 SVGAGI. With V trimmed by 7 bases and J by 7 bases, 9 bases remained unmatched. The CDR3 covers 15 residues. CDR3 nucleotides: TGTGCCAGCAATGAGGTAGCGGGAGGGCGTAATGAGCAGTTCTTC. Protein: CASNEVAGGRNEQFF.

This clonotype has a count of ten or more. The V gene is TRBV7-2, the J gene TRBJ1-1; D is undetermined. CDR1 is SGHTA and CDR2 is FQGNSA in the germline V gene. Trimming shortened V by 1 base and J by 1 base, and 7 bases separated the two germline ends. There are 14 residues in the CDR3. CDR3 amino acids: CASSLGFPNTEAFF. CDR3 coding DNA: TGTGCCAGCAGCTTAGGGTTTCCGAACACTGAAGCTTTCTTT.

This clonotype has at least ten counts. The V gene is TRBV7-6, the J gene TRBJ2-5; D is perhaps TRBD2 (5 bases). The CDR3 spans 13 residues. From germline, CDR1 is SGHVS and CDR2 FNYEAQ. Trimming left V 5 bases short and J 2 bases short, with 9 bases between. The DNA for the CDR3 is TGTGCCAGCAGCCCTAGGGAGCAAGAGACCCAGTACTTC. Residues: CASSPREQETQYF.

This clonotype was observed a handful of times. The V and J genes are TRBV19 and TRBJ2-2; TRBD1 matches 7 bases. Germline loops: CDR1 LNHDA, CDR2 SQIVND (reference sequence). The trim removed 6 bases at V and 5 bases at J, leaving 3 bases unmatched. This CDR3 has 13 amino acids. The CDR3 loop reads CASRTGYTGELFF. For the CDR3, the DNA is TGTGCCAGTAGGACAGGGTATACCGGGGAGCTGTTTTTT.

This clonotype has ten or more counts. The V and J genes are TRBV20-1 and TRBJ1-2; maybe TRBD1 (5 bases). With 5 bases removed from V and 0 bases from J, the gap between germline ends came to 13 bases. The CDR3 sequence is 14 residues long. Germline CDR1 reads DFQATT; CDR2 reads SNEGSKA (reference sequence). CDR3 DNA: TGCAGTGCTGACAGTTTTAAAGCTAACTATGGCTACACCTTC. Translation: CSADSFKANYGYTF.

The rearrangement joins TRBV7-6 to TRBJ1-1; 7 bases are shared with TRBD1. V trimming: 7 bases; J trimming: 1 base; junction bases outside the gene matches: 6. Germline V CDR1 and CDR2: SGHVS, FNYEAQ. The CDR3 runs to 14 residues. The CDR3 bases are TGTGCCAGCACCCAGACAGGGAGGAACACTGAAGCTTTCTTT. Translating gives CASTQTGRNTEAFF.

The chain links TRBV12-3 or TRBV12-4 to TRBJ2-7, with 11 bases that match TRBD1. The CDR3 spans 14 residues. J gave up 3 bases and V 5 bases, and 3 bases lay outside the gene matches. This CDR3 reads CASSGGQGVYEQYF. The CDR3 DNA reads TGTGCCAGCAGTGGGGGACAGGGGGTCTACGAGCAGTACTTC.

This clonotype was observed many times. The CDR3 nucleotides read TGTGCCAGCAGCCGACAGGAAATAACAGGGGTGAACACTGAAGCTTTCTTT. Amino acid sequence: CASSRQEITGVNTEAFF. The V gene is TRBV13, the J gene TRBJ1-1; 7 bases are shared with TRBD1. Germline values: CDR1 PRHDT, CDR2 FYEKMQ (reference sequence). The ends lost 5 bases at V and 0 bases at J; junction bases unmatched: 12. This CDR3 comprises 17 residues.

The chain uses TRBV12-3 or TRBV12-4 and TRBJ1-2, with no clear D. The CDR3 extends over 10 amino acids. The V gene lost 3 bases and the J gene lost 8 bases, with 4 bases spanning the gap. As DNA, the CDR3 is TGTGCCAGCAGTTTTCAGGGCTACACCTTC. Translating it yields CASSFQGYTF.

This clonotype was seen at least ten times. This chain connects TRBV12-3 or TRBV12-4 to TRBJ1-1; 8 bases align to TRBD1. This CDR3 region has 16 residues. With V trimmed by 2 bases and J by 3 bases, 8 bases remained unmatched. The CDR3 here is CASSLPVTGVHTEAFF. CDR3 DNA: TGTGCCAGCAGTTTACCGGTGACAGGGGTCCACACTGAAGCTTTCTTT.

The sample holds a few counts of this clonotype. In nucleotides, the CDR3 is TGTGCCATCAGTGAGTCTTTCAGCGACCCCACAGATACGCAGTATTTT. It encodes CAISESFSDPTDTQYF. The chain combines TRBV10-3 with TRBJ2-3; D is ambiguous. Germline V gene data show CDR1 as ENHRY and CDR2 as SYGVKD. Between the trimmed V and J ends, which lost 0 bases and 2 bases, there was a span of 12 bases. The CDR3 runs 16 residues.

The V and J genes are TRBV27 and TRBJ1-2, with a possible D match to TRBD1 (5 bases). Germline V gene data show CDR1 as MNHEY and CDR2 as SMNVEV (reference sequence). The CDR3 totals 13 residues. The germline V and J ends were trimmed by 8 bases and 2 bases, with 12 bases remaining between them. CDR3 in DNA: TGTGCCAGCCAGGGTGCCAACAACTATGGCTACACCTTC. Protein sequence: CASQGANNYGYTF.

The chain is built from TRBV23-1 and TRBJ2-1; D is undetermined. TRBV23-1 is flagged as an ORF with uncertain function. V lost 4 bases, J lost 6 bases, and 13 bases lay in between. This CDR3 has 14 residues. The CDR3 DNA follows: TGCGCCAGCAGTCCGGGTCCCAATTTCAATGAGCAGTTCTTC. It yields the protein CASSPGPNFNEQFF.

The chain links TRBV7-9 to TRBJ2-5, with D uncertain. With 4 bases removed from V and 4 bases from J, the gap between germline ends came to 10 bases. The germline CDR1 and CDR2 sequences are SEHNR and FQNEAQ (reference sequence). CDR3 length equals 13 residues. This CDR3 reads CASSSPESETQYF. In nucleotides, the CDR3 is TGTGCCAGCAGCTCCCCCGAGTCAGAGACCCAGTACTTC.

This clonotype occurred once. The chain employs TRBV20-1 and TRBJ2-2; possible D gene TRBD2, 6 bases. V lost 2 bases, J lost 3 bases, and 10 bases lay in between. Germline V gene data show CDR1 as DFQATT and CDR2 as SNEGSKA (reference sequence). CDR3 length equals 14 residues. The CDR3 DNA reads as TGCAGTGCTAGACCAGGAGGGGACACCGGGGAGCTGTTTTTT. It translates to CSARPGGDTGELFF.

The genes are TRBV29-1 and TRBJ2-7, with a possible D match to TRBD2 (6 bases). Trimming cost V 6 bases and J 5 bases, with 14 bases left between them. Per germline, CDR1 SQVTM and CDR2 ANQGSEA. CDR3 length: 12 amino acids. CDR3 nucleotides: TGCAGCGTGACCGGGGGAGTGGACGAGCAGTACTTC. Its translation: CSVTGGVDEQYF.

This clonotype was seen repeatedly, ten times or more. The CDR3 is CASSLLAGVQEQFF. CDR3 DNA: TGTGCCAGCAGCTTACTAGCGGGAGTGCAGGAGCAGTTCTTC. The chain combines TRBV7-2 with TRBJ2-1, with 10 bases matching TRBD2. V was clipped by 2 bases and J by 10 bases; unmatched bases: 5. The germline V gene encodes CDR1 SGHTA and CDR2 FQGNSA. The CDR3 totals 14 residues.

This sequence joins TRBV20-1 and TRBJ2-7; TRBD2 agrees at 8 bases. The CDR3 has 11 amino acids. Germline trimming cut 6 bases from V and 12 bases from J; bases unmatched to any gene: 10. CDR1 and CDR2 (germline): DFQATT, SNEGSKA (reference sequence). CDR3 residues: CSATTGTRWYF. The CDR3 bases are TGCAGTGCCACGACCGGGACTAGATGGTACTTC.

This clonotype was recorded a few times. The V and J genes are TRBV28 and TRBJ2-7; 7 bases match TRBD2. With 2 bases clipped from V and 5 bases from J, the junction kept 0 bases outside the gene matches. This CDR3 spans 12 amino acids. Germline CDR1 MDHEN, CDR2 SYDVKM. As DNA, the CDR3 is TGTGCCAGCAGTTTACGGGGGGACGAGCAGTACTTC. Translating it yields CASSLRGDEQYF.

The chain recombines TRBV20-1 with TRBJ1-1; possibly TRBD1 for D (6 bases). The ends were cut back, 6 bases at V and 2 bases at J, with 16 bases in the middle. CDR3 size: 14 residues. Per the germline V gene, CDR1 is DFQATT and CDR2 is SNEGSKA (reference sequence). CDR3 DNA sequence: TGCAGTGCCCGCCGCGCAGGGGTTAACACTGAAGCTTTCTTT. Protein sequence: CSARRAGVNTEAFF.

In its sample, this clonotype was seen many times. The rearrangement uses TRBV7-2 and TRBJ1-4, with TRBD1 as a possible D gene (5 bases). Germline assignment: CDR1 SGHTA and CDR2 FQGNSA. V was clipped by 1 base and J by 8 bases, with 11 bases between them. This CDR3 has 14 residues. CDR3 sequence reads: CASSLVGGAEKLFF. In nucleotides, the CDR3 is TGTGCCAGCAGCTTAGTCGGTGGGGCCGAAAAACTGTTTTTT.